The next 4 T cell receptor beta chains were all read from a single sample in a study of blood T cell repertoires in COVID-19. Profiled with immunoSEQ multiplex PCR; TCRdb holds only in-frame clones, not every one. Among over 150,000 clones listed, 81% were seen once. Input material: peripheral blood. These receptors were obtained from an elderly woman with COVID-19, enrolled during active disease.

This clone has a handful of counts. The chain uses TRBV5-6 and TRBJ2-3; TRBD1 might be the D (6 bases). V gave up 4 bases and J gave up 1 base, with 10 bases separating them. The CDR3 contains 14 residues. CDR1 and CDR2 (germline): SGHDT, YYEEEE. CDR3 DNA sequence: TGTGCCAGCAGCCCAGGGGACGGCACAGATACGCAGTATTTT. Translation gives CASSPGDGTDTQYF. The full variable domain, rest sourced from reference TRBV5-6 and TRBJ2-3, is DAGVTQSPTHLIKTRGQQVTLRCSPKSGHDTVSWYQQALGQGPQFIFQYYEEEERQRGNFPDRFSGHQFPNYSSELNVNALLLGDSALYLCASSPGDGTDTQYFGPGTRLTVL.

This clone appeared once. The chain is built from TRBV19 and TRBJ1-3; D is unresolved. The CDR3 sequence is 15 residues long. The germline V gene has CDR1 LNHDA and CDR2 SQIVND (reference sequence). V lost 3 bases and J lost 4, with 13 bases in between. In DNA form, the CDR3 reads TGTGCCAGTAGTATCTGGGGAGGGTTGGGAAACACCATATATTTT. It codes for CASSIWGGLGNTIYF.

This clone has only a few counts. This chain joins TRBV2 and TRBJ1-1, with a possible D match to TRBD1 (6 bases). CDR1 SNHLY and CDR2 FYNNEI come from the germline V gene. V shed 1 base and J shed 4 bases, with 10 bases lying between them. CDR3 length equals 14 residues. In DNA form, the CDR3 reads TGTGCCAGCAGTGAAGACAGGGAAAGCACTGAAGCTTTCTTT. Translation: CASSEDRESTEAFF.

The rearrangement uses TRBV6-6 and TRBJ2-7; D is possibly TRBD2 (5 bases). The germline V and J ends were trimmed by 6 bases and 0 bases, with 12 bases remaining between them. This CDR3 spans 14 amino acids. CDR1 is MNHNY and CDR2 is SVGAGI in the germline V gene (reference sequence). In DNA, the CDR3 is TGTGCCAGCAGGTCTCCGGGAAACTCCTACGAGCAGTACTTC. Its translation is CASRSPGNSYEQYF.